Only one count was recorded for the clone carrying this T cell receptor (beta chain). Regarding time point: blood 2 weeks post-SBRT. Treatment defined: 15 Gy SBRT to primary tumor, nephrectomy 4 weeks later. Here immunoSEQ multiplex PCR was the method, and the copy in TCRdb shows in-frame clones only, minus some. The sample holds 60,000 to 80,000 clones, over 80% seen once. The data are from a study of radiation and T cells in renal cell carcinoma. CDR1 is SQVTM and CDR2 is ANQGSEA in the germline V gene. The CDR3 runs 13 residues. V was trimmed by 8 bases and J by 0 bases, leaving 8 bases between them.

The material sequenced was blood, taken from a patient whose treatment included radiotherapy and nephrectomy. V gene TRBV29-1 combines with J gene TRBJ2-6, with D possibly TRBD1 on 5 matching bases. The clonotype was recovered from a man in his sixties with renal cell carcinoma. In DNA form, the CDR3 reads TGCAGCATACAGGACTCTGGGGCCAACGTCCTGACTTTC. This gives the protein CSIQDSGANVLTF.